These 12 T cell receptor beta chains were sequenced from one sample in a study of T-cell memory formation after mild COVID-19. Each CDR3 protein is one row after TCRdb ran MiXCR on the 5' RACE reads. The sample contains around 310,000 distinct CDR3 sequences, less than 25% of which appear only once. Sequencing used PBMCs or a T cell subset sorted from them (not recorded which). All receptors come from a man between 18 and 29 years old who had mild COVID-19 (a few samples of this study predate the infection). Cell type and time point are not known.

A word on this clonotype: A read error may produce the germline difference seen at one junction end. The chain uses TRBV28 and TRBJ1-1, with D tentatively TRBD1 (5 bases). Germline CDR1 reads MDHEN; CDR2 reads SYDVKM. The CDR3 sequence is 13 residues long. The DNA of the CDR3 is TGTGCCGGCAGTTTGGGGGTAGGTCCTGAAGCTTTCTTT. Protein sequence: CAGSLGVGPEAFF. Filled out from reference TRBV28 and TRBJ1-1, the complete variable domain reads DVKVTQSSRYLVKRTGEKVFLECVQDMDHENMFWYRQDPGLGLRLIYFSYDVKMKEKGDIPEGYSVSREKKERFSLILESASTNQTSMYLCAGSLGVGPEAFFGQGTRLTVV.

This chain uses TRBV18 with TRBJ2-7; 7 nucleotides align to TRBD1. The CDR3 loop spans 15 amino acids. J gave up 0 bases and V 5 bases, and 7 bases lay outside the gene matches. Germline CDR1 reads KGHSH; CDR2 reads LQKENI. This CDR3 is CASSALGTVSYEQYV. Here the CDR3 DNA reads TGTGCCAGCTCAGCCTTGGGGACAGTCTCCTACGAGCAGTACGTC.

This clonotype has just a few counts. This chain uses TRBV7-9 with TRBJ2-7; D is possibly TRBD2 (6 bases). This CDR3 is built from 16 residues. The germline V and J ends were trimmed by 2 bases and 1 base, with 15 bases remaining between them. In germline, CDR1 is SEHNR, CDR2 FQNEAQ (reference sequence). CDR3 DNA sequence: TGTGCCAGCAGCTTATTGGGAGGCGTACGATCCTACGAGCAGTACTTC. Translation: CASSLLGGVRSYEQYF.

The chain has TRBV12-3 or TRBV12-4 and TRBJ1-6; TRBD1 might be the D (5 bases). The V end was cut by 6 bases, the J end by 9 bases, with 9 bases between. CDR3 size: 12 residues. The CDR3 DNA reads as TGTGCCAGCAGCCGACAGAGTTCACCCCTCCACTTT. Amino acids: CASSRQSSPLHF.

The chain couples TRBV11-3 to TRBJ2-5, with 8 bases fitting TRBD1. J lost 4 bases, V lost 5 bases, and 9 bases had no gene match. CDR3 length equals 15 residues. CDR1 is SGHNT, CDR2 YENEEA, per germline. CDR3 coding DNA: TGTGCCAGCAGCCAAGCCGGACAGGGAGGAGAGACCCAGTACTTC. It specifies CASSQAGQGGETQYF.

CDR3 sequence reads: CASSPRLAGRTDTQYF. The CDR3, as DNA: TGTGCCAGCAGTCCACGACTAGCGGGGCGCACAGATACGCAGTATTTT. The chain has TRBV12-3 or TRBV12-4 and TRBJ2-3, with 11 positions matching TRBD2. CDR3 length: 16 amino acids. Losses at the gene ends were 5 bases for V and 1 base for J; bases not matched to a gene: 5.

Details on this clonotype: No conserved phenylalanine or tryptophan is present at the end of the CDR3, so a read error is the likely explanation. V and J are TRBV10-1 and TRBJ1-1; no reliable D call. Germline CDR1 WNHNN, CDR2 SYGVQD (reference sequence). The ends were cut back, 6 bases at V and 7 bases at J, with 18 bases in the middle. CDR3 length: 14 amino acids. CDR3 in DNA: TGCGCCAGCAGCCCCGCGGCAGGTGCCGGTGAAGCTTTCTGT. Amino acid sequence: CASSPAAGAGEAFC.

This chain uses TRBV6-1 with TRBJ1-1, with unresolved D. Trimming took 3 bases from V and 10 from J, leaving 9 bases between them. Germline CDR1 is MNHNS and CDR2 is SASEGT. CDR3 length: 11 residues. The CDR3 nucleotides are TGTGCCAGCAGTGAGGGATTGGGAGCTTTCTTT. This gives the protein CASSEGLGAFF.

J is TRBJ2-4 and V is TRBV6-1, with 7 bases fitting TRBD1. The germline V gene encodes CDR1 MNHNS and CDR2 SASEGT. CDR3 length equals 14 residues. After removal of 6 bases from V and 6 bases from J, the junction contained 8 bases not matched to a gene. The CDR3 sequence: CASRGETGTNIQYF. In DNA form, the CDR3 reads TGTGCCAGCAGGGGGGAGACAGGGACAAACATTCAGTACTTC.

This clonotype came up a few times. The rearrangement joins TRBV4-1 to TRBJ2-3; D might be TRBD2 (5 bases). Germline assignment: CDR1 MGHRA and CDR2 YSYEKL. Trimming stripped 4 bases from V and 6 bases from J, with 11 bases between. The CDR3 runs 13 residues. The CDR3 loop is CASSLRGWDTQYF. As DNA, the CDR3 is TGCGCCAGCAGCCTTCGCGGGTGGGATACGCAGTATTTT.

The CDR3 loop reads CASSSRQGLAKNIQYF. The DNA of the CDR3 is TGCGCCAGCAGCTCCCGACAGGGGCTAGCCAAAAACATTCAGTACTTC. The rearrangement links TRBV5-1 to TRBJ2-4, with TRBD1 matching 8 bases. The ends lost 3 bases at V and 0 bases at J; junction bases unmatched: 5. CDR3 length equals 16 residues. Germline-derived CDR1 and CDR2 are SGHRS and YFSETQ.

The genes are TRBV3-1 and TRBJ1-1; D is uncertain. CDR3 length: 15 residues. Per the germline V gene, CDR1 is LGHDT and CDR2 is YNNKEL (reference sequence). Trimming took off 1 base at V and 5 bases at J, with 14 bases between the two ends. The CDR3, as DNA: TGTGCCAGCAGCCAAGCTCCAGGATGGGGTACTGAAGCTTTCTTT. Translation gives CASSQAPGWGTEAFF.